The 19 T cell receptor beta chains below were found in one sample sequenced in a study of T cell responses to AZD1222 COVID-19 vaccine listed by TCRdb under 2021. The library was prepared using the immunoSEQ multiplex PCR assay. The table was pulled from immuneACCESS by TCRdb, which kept in-frame rearrangements only. Such tables lose some clones; where checked, under half of the loss comes from unresolved V genes, and the rest has no known cause. Across this sample there are about 76,000 clones, with 65% to 80% seen only once. About 25% of the sample lies in the top ten. According to the study, the label for this sample's time point signals: about 28 days (+/-7) after the second vaccine dose. The treatment or condition label of this sample denotes: meningococcal conjugate vaccine given as trial control. Sequenced material: peripheral blood, taken 28 days after the second dose of the MenACWY control vaccine. The receptors here all came from an adult who received the MenACWY meningococcal vaccine as a control.

The chain carries TRBV6-2 or TRBV6-3 and TRBJ2-3, with TRBD2 matching 8 bases. V was pared by 6 bases and J by 9 bases, with 2 bases of the junction left unmatched. The CDR3 has 11 amino acids. Germline V gene data show CDR1 as MNHEY and CDR2 as SVGEGT. This CDR3 reads CASSLAGTQYF. In DNA, the CDR3 is TGTGCCAGCAGCTTAGCGGGGACGCAGTATTTT.

The chain employs TRBV2 and TRBJ1-5, with D hard to call. From germline, CDR1 is SNHLY and CDR2 FYNNEI. Trimming left V 3 bases short and J 5 bases short, with 11 bases between. The CDR3 has 14 amino acids. For the CDR3, the DNA is TGTGCCAGCAGTGATCTCGGTGGGGATCAGCCCCAGCATTTT. This codes for CASSDLGGDQPQHF. The full variable domain, rest sourced from reference TRBV2 and TRBJ1-5, is EPEVTQTPSHQVTQMGQEVILRCVPISNHLYFYWYRQILGQKVEFLVSFYNNEISEKSEIFDDQFSVERPDGSNFTLKIRSTKLEDSAMYFCASSDLGGDQPQHFGDGTRLSIL.

The chain carries TRBV5-1 and TRBJ2-1; 9 nucleotides match TRBD2. The germline V gene encodes CDR1 SGHRS and CDR2 YFSETQ. This CDR3 contains 16 residues. The V gene end was trimmed by 4 bases and the J gene end by 4 bases; junction bases not matched to a gene: 9. CDR3 region: CASSPRQREAYNEQFF. The CDR3 DNA follows: TGCGCCAGCAGCCCTCGGCAGCGGGAGGCTTACAATGAGCAGTTCTTC. The whole variable domain, filled in from reference TRBV5-1 and TRBJ2-1, reads KAGVTQTPRYLIKTRGQQVTLSCSPISGHRSVSWYQQTPGQGLQFLFEYFSETQRNKGNFPGRFSGRQFSNSRSEMNVSTLELGDSALYLCASSPRQREAYNEQFFGPGTRLTVL.

This clone showed up just a few times. The rearrangement uses TRBV27 and TRBJ2-2; TRBD1 might be the D (6 bases). Germline-derived CDR1 and CDR2 are MNHEY and SMNVEV (reference sequence). The V end lost 2 bases, the J end lost 4 bases, and 11 bases lay between the germline ends. The CDR3 consists of 15 residues. CDR3 residues: CASSLLQGTTGELFF. As DNA, the CDR3 is TGTGCCAGCAGTTTACTTCAGGGGACCACCGGGGAGCTGTTTTTT.

This clone was recorded only once. This CDR3 reads CASSHRLRASGSTDTQYF. CDR3 nucleotide sequence: TGTGCCAGCAGCCACCGACTTAGGGCTAGCGGGAGCACAGATACGCAGTATTTT. The J gene is TRBJ2-3, the V gene TRBV3-1 (or the pseudogene TRBV3-2), with 8 positions matching TRBD2. The germline V gene encodes CDR1 LGHDT and CDR2 YNNKEL (reference sequence). This CDR3 comprises 18 residues. J was trimmed by 0 bases and V by 3 bases; bases with no gene match: 11.

This clone appeared a single time. The chain uses TRBV7-9 and TRBJ2-7; perhaps D is TRBD1 or TRBD2 (6 bases each). This CDR3 is built from 13 residues. Trimming took off 5 bases at V and 9 bases at J, with 17 bases between the two ends. CDR1 and CDR2 (germline): SEHNR, FQNEAQ (reference sequence). The CDR3 sequence is CASSPGALAGQYF. The CDR3 DNA is TGTGCCAGCAGCCCGGGGGCCTTGGCTGGGCAGTACTTC.

The chain is built from TRBV6-5 and TRBJ1-2; 7 bases align to TRBD1. The J segment lost 1 base and the V segment lost 7 bases, leaving 9 bases of the junction unmatched. This CDR3 is 15 amino acids long. Germline V lookup: CDR1 MNHEY, CDR2 SVGAGI. CDR3 DNA sequence: TGTGCCAGCATCCCGGGACAGTCCCTTAACTATGGCTACACCTTC. Its translation: CASIPGQSLNYGYTF.

This chain uses TRBV28 with TRBJ1-3; 7 bases line up with TRBD1. Trimming at V came to 6 bases and at J to 2 bases, leaving 7 bases not matched to a gene. This CDR3 is 15 amino acids long. Germline lookup yields CDR1 MDHEN and CDR2 SYDVKM. The CDR3 DNA sequence: TGTGCCAGCAGGCCACAGGGGCAAACTGGAAACACCATATATTTT. This codes for CASRPQGQTGNTIYF.

The rearrangement joins TRBV28 to TRBJ1-2; D perhaps matches TRBD1 (6 bases). This CDR3 contains 14 residues. The germline CDR1 and CDR2 sequences are MDHEN and SYDVKM. The V end was cut by 5 bases, the J end by 2 bases, with 12 bases between. CDR3 loop: CASSPGQTNYGYTF. CDR3 in DNA: TGTGCCAGCAGTCCCGGACAGACCAACTATGGCTACACCTTC.

In its sample, this clone was seen a few times. The chain carries TRBV6-1 and TRBJ2-2; D is uncertain. The CDR3 is made up of 14 amino acids. Germline assignment: CDR1 MNHNS and CDR2 SASEGT. The V and J ends lost 1 base and 5 bases respectively, with 8 bases between them. Written as DNA, the CDR3 is TGTGCCAGCAGTGAAGGACTGCGAACCGGGGAGCTGTTTTTT. It encodes CASSEGLRTGELFF.

The rearrangement joins TRBV5-1 to TRBJ2-2; D remains unclear. CDR1 and CDR2 (germline): SGHRS, YFSETQ. The CDR3 has 14 amino acids. The germline V and J ends were trimmed by 4 bases and 2 bases, with 9 bases remaining between them. The CDR3 bases are TGCGCCAGCAGCCCGCTTGAAAACACCGGGGAGCTGTTTTTT. Its translation is CASSPLENTGELFF. Filled out from reference TRBV5-1 and TRBJ2-2, the complete variable domain reads KAGVTQTPRYLIKTRGQQVTLSCSPISGHRSVSWYQQTPGQGLQFLFEYFSETQRNKGNFPGRFSGRQFSNSRSEMNVSTLELGDSALYLCASSPLENTGELFFGEGSRLTVL.

This chain connects TRBV2 to TRBJ2-7; D uncertain. The V and J ends lost 5 bases and 5 bases respectively, with 10 bases between them. The CDR3 is made up of 12 amino acids. Germline values: CDR1 SNHLY, CDR2 FYNNEI. The CDR3 bases are TGTGCCAGCAGTCCGGGTATTCACGAGCAGTACTTC. Protein: CASSPGIHEQYF.

This rearrangement joins TRBV9 to TRBJ1-6; possibly TRBD1 for D (5 bases). The CDR3 runs 17 residues. Germline assignment: CDR1 SGDLS and CDR2 YYNGEE. Trimming took 1 base from V and 0 from J, leaving 11 bases between them. CDR3 region: CASSVRDGGSYNSPLHF. The CDR3 nucleotides are TGTGCCAGCAGCGTAAGGGACGGAGGCTCCTATAATTCACCCCTCCACTTT.

DNA of the CDR3: TGTGCCAGCAGCCCCAGACACCCGAGCTCCTACAATGAGCAGTTCTTC. Translation gives CASSPRHPSSYNEQFF. The chain couples TRBV11-3 to TRBJ2-1; D not certain. The CDR3 contains 16 residues. The germline V and J ends were trimmed by 5 bases and 0 bases, with 14 bases remaining between them. Germline V CDR1 and CDR2: SGHNT, YENEEA.

The chain has TRBV4-1 and TRBJ1-3; D is unclear. This CDR3 spans 16 amino acids. The V and J ends lost 4 bases and 0 bases respectively, with 13 bases between them. CDR1 is MGHRA and CDR2 is YSYEKL in the germline V gene. The CDR3 protein is CASSRAGRNSGNTIYF. The CDR3 DNA sequence: TGCGCCAGCAGCCGTGCAGGACGGAACTCTGGAAACACCATATATTTT.

CDR3 loop: CASSLTGLNTEAFF. The CDR3 DNA follows: TGTGCCAGCAGCTTAACAGGGTTGAACACTGAAGCTTTCTTT. The chain recombines TRBV7-2 with TRBJ1-1; a possible D gene is TRBD1 (6 bases). Per the germline V gene, CDR1 is SGHTA and CDR2 is FQGNSA. This CDR3 is built from 14 residues. V lost 2 bases, J lost 0 bases, and 7 bases lay in between.

This rearrangement joins TRBV18 to TRBJ1-2; 7 bases are shared with TRBD1. CDR3 length equals 15 residues. V gave up 2 bases and J gave up 6 bases; unmatched junction bases: 9. The germline V gene has CDR1 KGHSH and CDR2 LQKENI. The CDR3: CASSPRVGGDDGYTF. The CDR3 DNA sequence: TGTGCCAGCTCACCAAGGGTAGGGGGCGATGATGGCTACACCTTC. The whole variable domain, filled in from reference TRBV18 and TRBJ1-2, reads NAGVMQNPRHLVRRRGQEARLRCSPMKGHSHVYWYRQLPEEGLKFMVYLQKENIIDESGMPKERFSAEFPKEGPSILRIQQVVRGDSAAYFCASSPRVGGDDGYTFGSGTRLTVV.

The chain carries TRBV28 and TRBJ1-3; D is uncertain. V was clipped by 5 bases and J by 0 bases, with 8 bases between them. This CDR3 is 14 amino acids long. Germline CDR1 reads MDHEN; CDR2 reads SYDVKM. CDR3 loop: CASSRQGSGNTIYF. DNA of the CDR3: TGTGCCAGCAGTCGCCAAGGCTCTGGAAACACCATATATTTT.

The chain uses TRBV7-8 and TRBJ2-2, with D possibly TRBD1 on 6 matching bases. The V end was cut by 5 bases, the J end by 0 bases, with 16 bases between. The CDR3 covers 17 residues. Germline CDR1 reads SGHVS; CDR2 reads FQNEAQ. For the CDR3, the DNA is TGTGCCAGCAGCCCCCGAGTGACAGGCACGAACACCGGGGAGCTGTTTTTT. This translates into CASSPRVTGTNTGELFF.